The sequence of this TCR beta chain was determined in a study of T cells expressing NK-cell markers (dated by TCRdb to the early 2020s). Regarding the complete study: Roughly 8 donors provided sorted CD3+CD56+NKG2C+, CD3+CD56+NKG2C- and CD3+CD56-NKG2C+ T-cell subsets, whose TCR beta-chain repertoires were profiled. The libraries were sequenced on Illumina HiSeq 2000/2500, MiSeq or NextSeq, producing 2 x 150 bp reads. All eight donors whose samples were sequenced were randomly selected healthy volunteers, three of them men and five women. Among the eight sequenced donors, seven were HCMV-seropositive and one was HCMV-seronegative.

Concerning this clonotype: It has no known antigen specificity.

HCMV serostatus was determined by detecting HCMV-specific IgG in serum with a commercial ELISA kit. Ficoll density gradient centrifugation was used to isolate peripheral blood mononuclear cells from blood. Sequencing instrument: Illumina HiSeq 2000. TCR beta cDNA libraries were prepared using 5'RACE template switching, which introduced a universal primer site and unique molecular identifiers. cDNA synthesis was primed from the TCR beta constant segment, followed by two successive PCR amplification steps. Per the source publication's procedure: MIGEC handled demultiplexing of the reads and grouping by UMI, while MiTCR was used to assemble and quantify clonotypes. To exclude erroneous sequences, only TCR cDNA sequences supported by at least two reads were retained. Downstream repertoire analysis used the tcR package, and clonotypes were matched across fractions by CDR3 nucleotide sequence plus V segment. VDJmatch was used to annotate antigen specificity against VDJdb, with one amino acid substitution allowed in CDR3. The reads underwent TCRdb reprocessing, giving one record for each CDR3 protein sequence and no DNA. These V and J calls are TCRdb output, not the study's own analysis. The table for this sample records more than 400,000 distinct CDR3 sequences. The ten largest clones take up approximately 7% of the sample.

The CDR3 runs 12 amino acids, cysteine and phenylalanine included. No DNA appears here. The germline V gene yields SGHRS for CDR1 and YFSETQ for CDR2. General study outcomes and caveats: Those dominant clonotypes were again the most abundant among CD3+CD56-NKG2C+ cells in a handful of donors, at about 28.3-60.1%. In roughly six donors, the dominant CD3+CD56+NKG2C+ clonotypes were among the top 10 CD8+ clonotypes and accounted for about 1.0-7.0% of CD8+ T cells. Whether the expanded NKG2C-expressing T cell clones were specific for HCMV antigens remained unclear.

The receptor's source is a woman aged 18 to 69 in good health. The sample comprised blood T cells: a sorted CD56 or NKG2C T cell subset, CD4+ or CD8+ T cells, or bulk PBMC T cells (not recorded which). This sequence uses TRBV5-1 and TRBJ1-2. This receptor carries the CDR3 CASSSERRGYTF.